Listed below are T cell receptor beta chains from one sample, sequenced in a study of beta chain features in type 1 diabetes. TCRdb's table, derived via immunoSEQ multiplex PCR, lists solely in-frame clones and lacks some. In the table there are a few hundred thousand clones, 9.6% of which are singletons. The sample comprised naive CD4+ T cells from blood. Receptor source: a woman between 18 and 30 years old in good health. Both conserved end residues are part of each CDR3.

j_call v_call cdr3_aa
TRBJ2-1 TRBV9 CASSVDPGGGYEQFF
TRBJ2-6 TRBV19 CASSLRGPGEANVLTF
TRBJ2-1 TRBV28 CASRPAGWYNEQFF
TRBJ2-1 TRBV6-4 CASSDSAGLGVEQFF
TRBJ1-1 TRBV6-6 CASSPRTGVNTEAFF
TRBJ2-4 TRBV5-1 CASSTGLFLAKNIQYF
TRBJ2-3 TRBV6-1 CASSLTASTDTQYF
TRBJ1-5 TRBV5-4 CASSPWGPDQPQHF
TRBJ2-7 TRBV2 CASSGAGGTYEQYF
TRBJ2-5 TRBV14 CASSQGGSADRETQYF
TRBJ2-3 TRBV29-1 CSVEGARADTQYF
TRBJ2-7 TRBV5-1 CASRPTGRDRLYEQYF
TRBJ2-2 TRBV6-5 CASRLVWDTGELFF
TRBJ2-3 TRBV7-2 CASSWGTSGSLSTDTQYF
TRBJ1-3 TRBV5-1 CASSLGVSGNTIYF
TRBJ1-2 TRBV5-1 CASSLAPDSNYGYTF
TRBJ1-1 TRBV6-5 CAIYLRGGTEAFF
TRBJ2-7 TRBV7-9 CASSTPQGTNPYF
TRBJ2-3 TRBV6-6 CASSYSSSGGEDTQYF
TRBJ1-5 TRBV25-1 CASSESGSGSNQPQHF
TRBJ2-3 TRBV6-1 CATGRDPVGTQYF
TRBJ2-3 TRBV6-6 CASSYSGGRSTDTQYF
TRBJ1-5 TRBV5-7 CASSSFAGQRFNQPQHF
TRBJ2-1 TRBV7-9 CASSLSVNEQFF
TRBJ1-4 TRBV5-1 CASSKTGPGTNEKLFF
TRBJ2-2 TRBV19 CASSRDDRGTGELFF
TRBJ2-3 TRBV14 CASSLQAGTTDTQYF
TRBJ2-7 TRBV5-1 CASSLSPTSSYEQYF
TRBJ1-6 TRBV5-1 CASSLGRSNSPLHF
TRBJ1-2 TRBV2 CASGPDSPNYGYTF
TRBJ2-7 TRBV7-6 CASSLVTGTGSYEQYF